The sequence of this T cell receptor (beta chain) was determined in a study of control samples from healthy donors and cancer patients. The CDR3 runs to 18 residues. Clones were read by immunoSEQ multiplex PCR, and TCRdb kept only the in-frame ones, dropping some. Among approximately 89,000 clones, about 90% were seen once, and the ten largest hold over 15%. Source material: blood. The source of this sequence is a man aged 45-60 years in good health. The chain recombines TRBV21-1 with TRBJ2-1; no check of the table's D call, TRBD2, against the DNA was made. TRBV21-1 is given as a pseudogene. The CDR3 DNA is TGTGCCAGCAGCAAGGGGACTAGCGGGGGAAGGCCTTACAATGAGCAGTTCTTC. Amino acid sequence: CASSKGTSGGRPYNEQFF.